The entry below gives a single T cell receptor beta chain sequence along with its context. Here immunoSEQ multiplex PCR was the method, and the copy in TCRdb shows in-frame clones only, minus some. In the table there are more than 200,000 clones, around 86% of which are singletons. The sample originates from a study of blood T cell repertoires in COVID-19. About the research overall: Acute and convalescent COVID-19 specimens originated in the United States, Italy and Spain.

V was shortened by 5 bases and J by 6 bases, with 13 bases between the two germline ends. From germline, CDR1 is LNHDA and CDR2 SQIVND (reference sequence). The CDR3 runs 13 residues. This receptor was taken from a woman aged 55-69 years with COVID-19, enrolled during active disease. The chain is built from TRBV19 and TRBJ1-2, with a weak D call TRBD1 (5 bases). The sample comprised peripheral blood. This chain's CDR3 is CASSGAGLHGYTF. For the CDR3, the DNA is TGTGCCAGTAGTGGGGCAGGTCTGCATGGCTACACCTTC.